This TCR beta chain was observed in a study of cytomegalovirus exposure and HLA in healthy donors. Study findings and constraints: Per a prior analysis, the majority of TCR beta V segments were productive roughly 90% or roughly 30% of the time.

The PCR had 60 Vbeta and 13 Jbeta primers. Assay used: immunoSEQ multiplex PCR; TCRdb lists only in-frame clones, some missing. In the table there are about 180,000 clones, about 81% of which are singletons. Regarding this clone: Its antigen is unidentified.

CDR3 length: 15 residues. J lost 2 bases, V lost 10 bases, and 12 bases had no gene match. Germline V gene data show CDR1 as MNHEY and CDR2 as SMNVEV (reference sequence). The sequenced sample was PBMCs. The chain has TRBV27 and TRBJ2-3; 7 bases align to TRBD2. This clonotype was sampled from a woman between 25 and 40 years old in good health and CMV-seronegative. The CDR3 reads CATRDYSRSTDTQYF. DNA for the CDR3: TGTGCCACTCGGGACTATTCGCGCTCCACAGATACGCAGTATTTT.